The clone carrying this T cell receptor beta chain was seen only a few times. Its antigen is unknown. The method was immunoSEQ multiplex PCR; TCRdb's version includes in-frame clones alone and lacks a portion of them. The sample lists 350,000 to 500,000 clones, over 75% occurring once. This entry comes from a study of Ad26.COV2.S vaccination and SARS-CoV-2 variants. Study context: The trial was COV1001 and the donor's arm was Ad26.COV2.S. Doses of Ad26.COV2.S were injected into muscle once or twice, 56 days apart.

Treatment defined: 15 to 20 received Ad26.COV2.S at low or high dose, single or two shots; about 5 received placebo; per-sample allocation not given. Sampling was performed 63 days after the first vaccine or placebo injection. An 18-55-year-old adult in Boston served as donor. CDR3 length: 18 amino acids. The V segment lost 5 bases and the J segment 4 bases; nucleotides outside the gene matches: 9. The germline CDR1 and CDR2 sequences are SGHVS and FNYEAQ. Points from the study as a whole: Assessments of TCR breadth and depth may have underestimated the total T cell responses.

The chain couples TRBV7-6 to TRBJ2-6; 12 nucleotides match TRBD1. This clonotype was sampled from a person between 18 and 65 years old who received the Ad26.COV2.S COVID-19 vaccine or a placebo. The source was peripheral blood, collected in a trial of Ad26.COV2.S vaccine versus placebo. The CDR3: CASSRTGTGGFGANVLTF. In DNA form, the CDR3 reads TGTGCCAGCAGCAGAACCGGGACAGGGGGCTTCGGGGCCAACGTCCTGACTTTC.